This is a list of T cell receptor beta chains from one sample in a study of T cell changes during pregnancy in multiple sclerosis. The method was immunoSEQ multiplex PCR; TCRdb's version includes in-frame clones alone and lacks a portion of them. This sample has roughly 47,000 clones, with 75% to 90% found just once. Sequencing used CD8+ T cells from peripheral blood mononuclear cells, obtained in the second trimester of pregnancy. The receptors come from a female donor with multiple sclerosis, enrolled in a pregnancy study. The CDR3 runs from the conserved cysteine through the conserved F or W. The order of the fields is CDR3 length, D gene, V gene, clone size, J gene, CDR3 DNA, CDR3 protein. D genes are given only for firm matches. The size entry is marked missing in some rows and otherwise reads once, few, many or a size class.

length: 18; D: .; V: TRBV5-6; size: .; J: TRBJ1-3; DNA: TGTGCCAGCAGCAAGGACAAGGCCCACTACTCTGGTGGAAACACCATATATTTT; CDR3: CASSKDKAHYSGGNTIYF
length: 14; D: .; V: TRBV6-5; size: .; J: TRBJ2-5; DNA: TGTGCCAGCAAGGGGTTGGGTGGCCAAGAGACCCAGTACTTC; CDR3: CASKGLGGQETQYF
length: 16; D: TRBD2; V: TRBV27; size: .; J: TRBJ2-1; DNA: TGTGCCAGCAGTTCCCCCATGGGACTAGCGGGGGGCGAGCAGTTCTTC; CDR3: CASSSPMGLAGGEQFF
length: 19; D: TRBD1; V: TRBV7-8; size: .; J: TRBJ1-3; DNA: TGTGCCAGCAGCTCACCCGGACAGGGTTGGGCAAGCTCTGGAAACACCATATATTTT; CDR3: CASSSPGQGWASSGNTIYF
length: 13; D: .; V: TRBV7-7; size: .; J: TRBJ2-7; DNA: TGTGCTAGCAGCCCGAATGCGGGGCACGAGCAGTACTTC; CDR3: CASSPNAGHEQYF
length: 14; D: .; V: TRBV7-6; size: .; J: TRBJ1-1; DNA: TGTGCCAGCAGCTTAGGTAGGGGCTATACTGAAGCTTTCTTT; CDR3: CASSLGRGYTEAFF
length: 16; D: TRBD2; V: TRBV6-4; size: .; J: TRBJ2-1; DNA: TGTGCCAGCGTAGCGGGAGGACTAGTCTCCTACAATGAGCAGTTCTTC; CDR3: CASVAGGLVSYNEQFF
length: 15; D: .; V: TRBV6-6; size: .; J: TRBJ2-3; DNA: TGTGCCAGCAGTTACCTCCCTACCAGCACAGATACGCAGTATTTT; CDR3: CASSYLPTSTDTQYF
length: 16; D: TRBD1; V: TRBV5-5; size: .; J: TRBJ2-1; DNA: TGTGCCAGCAGCTTGGATGCCAGGGGGATCTACAATGAGCAGTTCTTC; CDR3: CASSLDARGIYNEQFF
length: 11; D: .; V: TRBV19; size: few; J: TRBJ2-5; DNA: TGTGCCAGGGGGCAGGGAGAGACCCAGTACTTC; CDR3: CARGQGETQYF
length: 14; D: TRBD1; V: TRBV5-4; size: .; J: TRBJ1-2; DNA: TGTGCCAGCAGCTTCGGACAGGGTAACTATGGCTACACCTTC; CDR3: CASSFGQGNYGYTF
length: 13; D: .; V: TRBV7-6; size: .; J: TRBJ2-1; DNA: TGTGCCAGCAGCTTAGGTGGGCGCCCTGAGCAGTTCTTC; CDR3: CASSLGGRPEQFF
length: 18; D: .; V: TRBV10-3; size: .; J: TRBJ2-1; DNA: TGTGCCATCAGTGAGTCGATAATGTCTGGACAGACGAACAATGAGCAGTTCTTC; CDR3: CAISESIMSGQTNNEQFF
length: 11; D: .; V: TRBV6-5; size: .; J: TRBJ1-2; DNA: TGTGCCAGCAGTCCAGGGGATGGCTACACCTTC; CDR3: CASSPGDGYTF
length: 15; D: TRBD1; V: TRBV19; size: .; J: TRBJ2-2; DNA: TGTGCCAGTACTACCGGGACAGGGGAGACCGGGGAGCTGTTTTTT; CDR3: CASTTGTGETGELFF
length: 15; D: TRBD1; V: TRBV10-3; size: .; J: TRBJ2-2; DNA: TGTGCCATCAGTGAGTCGCGGACAGGTCCCGGGGAGCTGTTTTTT; CDR3: CAISESRTGPGELFF
length: 14; D: TRBD2; V: TRBV28; size: .; J: TRBJ2-1; DNA: TGTGCCAGCAGTTCTAGCGGGGAACACAATGAGCAGTTCTTC; CDR3: CASSSSGEHNEQFF
length: 16; D: TRBD1; V: TRBV5-8; size: .; J: TRBJ1-3; DNA: TGTGCCAGCAGCCTTACACTGTGGGACAGGGGAAACACCATATATTTT; CDR3: CASSLTLWDRGNTIYF
length: 13; D: TRBD1; V: TRBV29-1; size: .; J: TRBJ1-2; DNA: TGCAGCGTTGAAGACGGGACAGCCTATGGCTACACCTTC; CDR3: CSVEDGTAYGYTF
length: 11; D: .; V: TRBV29-1; size: .; J: TRBJ1-2; DNA: TGCAGCGTTAAGGGGAATTATGGCTACACCTTC; CDR3: CSVKGNYGYTF
length: 11; D: .; V: TRBV20-1; size: .; J: TRBJ2-2; DNA: TGCAGTGCTACTAATACCGGGGAGCTGTTTTTT; CDR3: CSATNTGELFF
length: 16; D: TRBD1; V: TRBV23-1; size: .; J: TRBJ2-3; DNA: TGCGCCAGCAGTCAATCCGGACAGGGAGGCACAGATACGCAGTATTTT; CDR3: CASSQSGQGGTDTQYF
length: 14; D: .; V: TRBV27; size: .; J: TRBJ2-1; DNA: TGTGCCAGCAGTTTAAGGCTAGCAGCCAATGAGCAGTTCTTC; CDR3: CASSLRLAANEQFF
length: 13; D: .; V: TRBV27; size: .; J: TRBJ2-5; DNA: TGTGCCAGCAGTTACGGGTCCGTGAGCGACCAGTACTTC; CDR3: CASSYGSVSDQYF
length: 17; D: .; V: TRBV9; size: .; J: TRBJ2-5; DNA: TGTGCCAGCAGCGGGGGGATAGTAGCCGGGGGTCGGGAGACCCAGTACTTC; CDR3: CASSGGIVAGGRETQYF
length: 15; D: .; V: TRBV7-2; size: .; J: TRBJ1-5; DNA: TGTGCCAGCAGCAAAGAGGGATATAGCAATCAGCCCCAGCATTTT; CDR3: CASSKEGYSNQPQHF
length: 14; D: .; V: TRBV10-3; size: .; J: TRBJ1-2; DNA: TGTGCCATCAGTGAGTCGGCAGGCGTCTATGGCTACACCTTC; CDR3: CAISESAGVYGYTF
length: 17; D: TRBD2; V: TRBV27; size: .; J: TRBJ2-3; DNA: TGTGCCAGCAGTTTAGGCCATAGCGGGGGGGCCGTGGATACGCAGTATTTT; CDR3: CASSLGHSGGAVDTQYF